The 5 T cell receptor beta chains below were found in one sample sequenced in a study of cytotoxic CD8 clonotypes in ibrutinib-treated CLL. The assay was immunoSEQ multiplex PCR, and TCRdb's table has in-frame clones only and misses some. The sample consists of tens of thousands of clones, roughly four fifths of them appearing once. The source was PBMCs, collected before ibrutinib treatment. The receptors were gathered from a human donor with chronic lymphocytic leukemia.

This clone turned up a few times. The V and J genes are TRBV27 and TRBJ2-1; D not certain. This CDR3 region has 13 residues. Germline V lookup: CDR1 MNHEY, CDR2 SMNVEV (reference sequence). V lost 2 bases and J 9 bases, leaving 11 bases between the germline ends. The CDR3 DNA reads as TGTGCCAGCAGTTTAGGAGAGTTCGGTGAGCAGTTCTTC. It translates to CASSLGEFGEQFF.

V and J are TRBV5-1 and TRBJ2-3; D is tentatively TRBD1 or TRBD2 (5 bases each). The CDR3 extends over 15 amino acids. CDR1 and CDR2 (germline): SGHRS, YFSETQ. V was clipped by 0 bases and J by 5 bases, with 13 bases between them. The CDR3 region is CASSLVGAVGDTQYF. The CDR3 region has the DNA TGCGCCAGCAGCTTGGTCGGGGCGGTTGGAGATACGCAGTATTTT.

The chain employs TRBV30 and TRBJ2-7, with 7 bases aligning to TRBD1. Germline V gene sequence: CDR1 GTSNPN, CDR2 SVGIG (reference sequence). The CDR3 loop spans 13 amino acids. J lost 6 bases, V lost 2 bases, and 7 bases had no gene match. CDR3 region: CAWSTSGGTEQYF. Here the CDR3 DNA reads TGTGCCTGGAGTACCTCAGGGGGTACCGAGCAGTACTTC.

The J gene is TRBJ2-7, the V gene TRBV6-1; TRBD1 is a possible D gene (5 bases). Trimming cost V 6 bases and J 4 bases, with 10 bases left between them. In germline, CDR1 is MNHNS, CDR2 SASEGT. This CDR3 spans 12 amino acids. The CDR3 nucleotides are TGTGCCAGCAGGGAAAGGGGATACGAGCAGTACTTC. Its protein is CASRERGYEQYF.

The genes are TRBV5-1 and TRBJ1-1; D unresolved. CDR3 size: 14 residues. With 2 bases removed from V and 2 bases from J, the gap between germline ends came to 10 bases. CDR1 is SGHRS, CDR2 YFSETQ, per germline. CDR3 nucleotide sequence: TGCGCCAGCAGCTTCGTCCGTGGTAACACTGAAGCTTTCTTT. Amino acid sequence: CASSFVRGNTEAFF.